Listed below are T cell receptor beta chains from one sample, sequenced in a study of regulatory T cells in long-lasting Graves disease. TCRdb independently ran MiXCR on the multiplex PCR reads; one entry per CDR3 protein. The table records about 470,000 distinct CDR3 sequences, less than 25% of them present only once. The starting material was peripheral blood mononuclear cells (PBMCs), obtained when the disease was refractory, from a patient treated with antithyroid drugs. Receptors originate from a female donor with Graves disease. Each CDR3 is given with its conserved first and last residue. The D gene is left open where the match is weak. The size of a clone is reported for some rows only, either as once, few or many, or as a class for expanded clones.

d_gene	abundance	v_gene	j_gene	CDR3aa	CDR3nt
NA	NA	TRBV4-1	TRBJ1-5	CASSQVAGGHQPQHF	TGCGCCAGCAGCCAAGTCGCGGGGGGCCATCAGCCCCAGCATTTT
TRBD2	NA	TRBV19	TRBJ2-7	CASNAGGPGEQYF	TGTGCCAGTAATGCGGGAGGGCCTGGTGAGCAGTACTTC
NA	many	TRBV28	TRBJ2-7	CAISARGASYEQYF	TGTGCCATCTCAGCGAGGGGGGCTTCCTACGAGCAGTACTTC
TRBD1	NA	TRBV2	TRBJ2-1	CASLGGPVSYNEQFF	TGTGCCAGCCTAGGGGGCCCCGTCTCCTACAATGAGCAGTTCTTC
NA	many	TRBV6-5	TRBJ1-4	CASSYSGEKLFF	TGTGCCAGCAGTTACTCGGGTGAAAAACTGTTTTTT
NA	many	TRBV12-3/TRBV12-4	TRBJ2-7	CASSLRQSTYEQYF	TGTGCCAGCAGTTTAAGACAGTCAACCTACGAGCAGTACTTC
NA	NA	TRBV18	TRBJ1-5	CASSPGGTQSVLSQPQHF	TGTGCCAGCTCACCTGGAGGGACTCAAAGTGTATTGAGTCAGCCCCAGCATTTT
TRBD1	many	TRBV11-2	TRBJ2-5	CASSLAGTGLRETQYF	TGTGCCAGCAGCCTCGCCGGGACAGGCCTTCGGGAGACCCAGTACTTC
NA	NA	TRBV7-2	TRBJ2-7	CASSPPMRRDEQYF	TGTGCCAGCAGCCCCCCCATGCGGAGGGACGAGCAGTACTTC
NA	NA	TRBV3-1	TRBJ1-3	CASSQLRNSGNTIYF	TGTGCCAGCAGCCAACTTCGCAACTCTGGAAACACCATATATTTT
NA	few	TRBV4-3	TRBJ1-5	CASSRTAGAGQPQHF	TGCGCCAGCAGCCGCACGGCCGGGGCTGGTCAGCCCCAGCATTTT
NA	many	TRBV10-3	TRBJ1-2	CASAEGYGYTF	TGTGCCAGCGCGGAAGGGTATGGCTACACCTTC
NA	NA	TRBV7-2	TRBJ2-4	CASTLGSNQNIQYF	TGTGCCAGCACCCTGGGGTCGAACCAAAACATTCAGTACTTC
NA	few	TRBV15	TRBJ1-6	CATSYEGGNSPLHF	TGTGCCACCAGCTACGAGGGGGGGAATTCACCCCTCCACTTT
TRBD2	many	TRBV6-2/TRBV6-3	TRBJ2-7	CASSYGIEGLAGGPNNDEQYF	TGTGCCAGCAGTTATGGTATCGAAGGACTAGCGGGAGGTCCCAATAATGACGAGCAGTACTTC
NA	NA	TRBV28	TRBJ2-3	CASSLFWDSTDTQYF	TGTGCCAGCAGTCTATTCTGGGACTCCACAGATACGCAGTATTTT
NA	NA	TRBV6-5	TRBJ1-2	CASSYGGLGYGYTF	TGTGCCAGCAGTTACGGGGGGCTGGGCTATGGCTACACCTTC
NA	many	TRBV2	TRBJ2-3	CASSEQPPSTDTQYF	TGTGCCAGCAGTGAACAGCCTCCTAGCACAGATACGCAGTATTTT
TRBD1	once	TRBV2	TRBJ1-2	CASSYRTGTNHGYTF	TGTGCCAGCAGCTATAGGACAGGGACTAACCATGGCTACACCTTC
TRBD1	many	TRBV10-1	TRBJ1-2	CASNQPPGGYGYTF	TGCGCCAGCAACCAGCCCCCAGGGGGGTATGGCTACACCTTC
NA	many	TRBV30	TRBJ1-5	CAWGFSEDRPNQPQHF	TGTGCCTGGGGTTTCTCCGAGGACAGACCCAATCAGCCCCAGCATTTT
TRBD1	few	TRBV11-1	TRBJ1-1	CASSLGDRGVNTEAFF	TGTGCCAGCAGCTTAGGGGACAGGGGAGTCAACACTGAAGCTTTCTTT
TRBD1	many	TRBV28	TRBJ2-5	CASRLGQGRRGAKETQYF	TGTGCCAGCAGGCTGGGACAGGGCCGACGCGGGGCAAAAGAGACCCAGTACTTC
TRBD1	many	TRBV28	TRBJ1-2	CASTTGGHYGYTF	TGTGCCAGCACAACAGGGGGCCACTATGGCTACACCTTC
TRBD1	NA	TRBV29-1	TRBJ2-7	CSVLGQGLYEQYF	TGCAGCGTCCTTGGACAGGGGCTCTACGAGCAGTACTTC
TRBD1	many	TRBV28	TRBJ1-5	CASSRQGVQPQHF	TGTGCCAGCAGTCGACAGGGGGTTCAGCCCCAGCATTTT
TRBD1	many	TRBV7-9	TRBJ1-4	CASSLAGQNNEKLFF	TGTGCCAGCAGCTTGGCGGGACAGAATAATGAAAAACTGTTTTTT
TRBD2	NA	TRBV20-1	TRBJ2-3	CSADTSGRMDTQYF	TGCAGTGCTGACACTAGCGGGAGAATGGATACGCAGTATTTT
NA	many	TRBV18	TRBJ2-5	CASSPEVVKTQYF	TGTGCCAGCTCACCTGAGGTGGTGAAGACCCAGTACTTC
TRBD1	NA	TRBV5-1	TRBJ1-4	CASSPRPTGSNEKLFF	TGCGCCAGCAGCCCACGACCGACAGGGTCTAATGAAAAACTGTTTTTT
TRBD2	many	TRBV7-2	TRBJ2-5	CASSPPGSGMGTQYF	TGTGCCAGCAGCCCCCCCGGTAGCGGGATGGGGACCCAGTACTTC
NA	NA	TRBV30	TRBJ2-7	CACLGLSYEQYF	TGTGCCTGCCTGGGACTTTCTTACGAGCAGTACTTC
NA	many	TRBV28	TRBJ2-7	CASSLALGLIVYEQYF	TGTGCCAGCAGCTTAGCCCTGGGACTGATCGTGTACGAGCAGTACTTC
NA	many	TRBV28	TRBJ1-1	CASRRQGNTEAFF	TGTGCCAGCAGGCGACAAGGGAACACTGAAGCTTTCTTT
TRBD1	NA	TRBV20-1	TRBJ1-4	CSARDGQGGEKLFF	TGCAGTGCTAGAGATGGACAGGGGGGTGAAAAACTGTTTTTT
TRBD1	many	TRBV6-1	TRBJ1-5	CASSSSGTDNQPQHF	TGTGCCAGCAGCTCTTCTGGGACAGACAATCAGCCCCAGCATTTT
NA	few	TRBV12-3/TRBV12-4	TRBJ1-5	CASSTDSSNQPQHF	TGTGCCAGCAGTACTGACAGCAGCAATCAGCCCCAGCATTTT